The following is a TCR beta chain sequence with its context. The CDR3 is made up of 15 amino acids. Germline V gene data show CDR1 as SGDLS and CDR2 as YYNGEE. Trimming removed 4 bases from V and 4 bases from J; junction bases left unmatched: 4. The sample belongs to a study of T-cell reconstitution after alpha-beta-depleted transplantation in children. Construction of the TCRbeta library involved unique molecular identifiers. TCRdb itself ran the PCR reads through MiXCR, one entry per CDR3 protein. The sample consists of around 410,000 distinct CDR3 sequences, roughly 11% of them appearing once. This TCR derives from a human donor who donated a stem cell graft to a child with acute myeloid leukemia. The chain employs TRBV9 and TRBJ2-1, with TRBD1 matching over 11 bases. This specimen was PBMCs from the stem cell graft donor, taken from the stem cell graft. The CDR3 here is CASSWTGGVYNEQFF. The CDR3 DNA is TGTGCCAGCAGCTGGACAGGGGGCGTTTACAATGAGCAGTTCTTC.